Following are 11 T cell receptor beta chains from one sample sequenced in a study of beta chain features in type 1 diabetes. All of the isolated RNA was reverse transcribed, so expressed TCRB transcripts were sequenced. The assay was immunoSEQ multiplex PCR, and TCRdb's table has in-frame clones only and misses some. Found here are 150,000 to 200,000 clones, around 7.9% of them singletons; the top ten hold roughly 0.46%. These TCRs' antigens remain unknown. Study results and caveats: For Type 1 diabetes patients, all four CD4+ subsets carried TCRB CDR3s that were moderately but significantly shorter.

The source material was central memory CD4+ T cells from blood. The origin of the receptors is a man aged 18 to 29 with type 1 diabetes.

The V call is TRBV7-2, the J call TRBJ1-5, with 10 nucleotides matching TRBD1. The CDR3 contains 18 residues. V was pared by 1 base and J by 9 bases, with 15 bases of the junction left unmatched. The germline CDR1 and CDR2 sequences are SGHTA and FQGNSA. This CDR3 reads CASSLVGDRGGGLLPQHF. CDR3 coding DNA: TGTGCCAGCAGCTTAGTGGGGGACAGGGGAGGAGGATTGTTGCCCCAGCATTTT.

This clone was counted many times. This chain joins TRBV7-9 and TRBJ1-2; D ambiguous. Germline values: CDR1 SEHNR, CDR2 FQNEAQ (reference sequence). V shed 3 bases and J shed 3 bases, with 8 bases lying between them. The CDR3 covers 13 residues. Here the CDR3 DNA reads TGTGCCAGCAGCTTGGGCGGGTACTATGGCTACACCTTC. Translated, it gives CASSLGGYYGYTF.

The V and J genes are TRBV27 and TRBJ2-7, with TRBD1 matching 9 bases. Germline loops: CDR1 MNHEY, CDR2 SMNVEV (reference sequence). CDR3 length equals 13 residues. Unmatched junction bases numbered 4, after V lost 8 bases and J lost 2 bases. The CDR3 loop is CASGDRGAYEQYF. CDR3 coding DNA: TGTGCCAGCGGAGACAGGGGGGCCTACGAGCAGTACTTC.

Many counts were recorded for this clone. J is TRBJ2-7 and V is TRBV29-1; 7 positions match TRBD1. The V and J ends lost 6 bases and 3 bases, in that order; junction bases with no gene match: 2. Germline V gene sequence: CDR1 SQVTM, CDR2 ANQGSEA. This CDR3 has 11 residues. CDR3 region: CSVGTDYEQYF. Written as DNA, the CDR3 is TGCAGCGTCGGGACAGACTACGAGCAGTACTTC.

This chain uses TRBV11-3 with TRBJ2-7; TRBD1 aligns across 7 bases. Germline V gene data show CDR1 as SGHNT and CDR2 as YENEEA. This CDR3 is 11 amino acids long. With V trimmed by 8 bases and J by 6 bases, 4 bases remained unmatched. The CDR3 loop reads CASGTGAEQYF. The CDR3 coding sequence is TGTGCCAGCGGCACAGGGGCCGAGCAGTACTTC. The full variable domain, rest sourced from reference TRBV11-3 and TRBJ2-7, is EAGVVQSPRYKIIEKKQPVAFWCNPISGHNTLYWYLQNLGQGPELLIRYENEEAVDDSQLPKDRFSAERLKGVDSTLKIQPAELGDSAVYLCASGTGAEQYFGPGTRLTVT.

This clone turned up a few times. This chain joins TRBV27 and TRBJ2-3; 8 nucleotides align to TRBD2. Germline V gene sequence: CDR1 MNHEY, CDR2 SMNVEV (reference sequence). V trimming: 1 base; J trimming: 3 bases; junction bases outside the gene matches: 6. The CDR3 totals 16 residues. The CDR3 nucleotides read TGTGCCAGCAGTTTATGGAGCGGGAGTAAGACAGATACGCAGTATTTT. Protein: CASSLWSGSKTDTQYF.

This chain joins TRBV29-1 and TRBJ2-7; 14 nucleotides line up with TRBD2. Trimming removed 7 bases from V and 6 bases from J; junction bases left unmatched: 8. CDR3 length equals 14 residues. Germline CDR1 reads SQVTM; CDR2 reads ANQGSEA. The CDR3 here is CSGAETSGRAEQYF. The CDR3 DNA reads as TGCAGCGGTGCAGAGACTAGCGGGAGGGCCGAGCAGTACTTC.

This clone was seen a few times. The V and J genes are TRBV6-5 and TRBJ2-7, with D tentatively TRBD1 (5 bases). This CDR3 is built from 11 residues. V lost 5 bases to trimming and J lost 9 bases, with 11 bases between them. Germline V gene data show CDR1 as MNHEY and CDR2 as SVGAGI. This CDR3 reads CASSNTGGQYF. CDR3 bases: TGTGCCAGCAGTAACACAGGTGGGCAGTACTTC.

This clone was found many times. This chain connects TRBV4-3 to TRBJ1-1; no clear D gene. CDR3 size: 15 residues. Trimming pared 4 bases from V and 0 bases from J, leaving 12 bases between. Germline values: CDR1 LGHNA, CDR2 YSLEER. CDR3 bases: TGCGCCAGCAGCCGAGGTCCCCGGGTGAACACTGAAGCTTTCTTT. Translated: CASSRGPRVNTEAFF.

The chain recombines TRBV29-1 with TRBJ1-2, with a tentative D call TRBD1 (6 bases). Trimming took off 5 bases at V and 2 bases at J, with 12 bases between the two ends. The CDR3 runs 13 residues. Germline V gene sequence: CDR1 SQVTM, CDR2 ANQGSEA. The CDR3 sequence is CSVTKGHNYGYTF. DNA for the CDR3: TGCAGCGTTACCAAGGGACACAACTATGGCTACACCTTC.

This clone was counted between two and nine times. The rearrangement links TRBV9 to TRBJ2-3; TRBD1 matches at 7 bases. The CDR3 is made up of 15 amino acids. Trimming removed 4 bases from V and 2 bases from J; junction bases left unmatched: 7. Germline V CDR1 and CDR2: SGDLS, YYNGEE. CDR3: CASSIRDSSTDTQYF. CDR3 coding DNA: TGTGCCAGCAGCATCCGGGACAGTTCCACAGATACGCAGTATTTT.